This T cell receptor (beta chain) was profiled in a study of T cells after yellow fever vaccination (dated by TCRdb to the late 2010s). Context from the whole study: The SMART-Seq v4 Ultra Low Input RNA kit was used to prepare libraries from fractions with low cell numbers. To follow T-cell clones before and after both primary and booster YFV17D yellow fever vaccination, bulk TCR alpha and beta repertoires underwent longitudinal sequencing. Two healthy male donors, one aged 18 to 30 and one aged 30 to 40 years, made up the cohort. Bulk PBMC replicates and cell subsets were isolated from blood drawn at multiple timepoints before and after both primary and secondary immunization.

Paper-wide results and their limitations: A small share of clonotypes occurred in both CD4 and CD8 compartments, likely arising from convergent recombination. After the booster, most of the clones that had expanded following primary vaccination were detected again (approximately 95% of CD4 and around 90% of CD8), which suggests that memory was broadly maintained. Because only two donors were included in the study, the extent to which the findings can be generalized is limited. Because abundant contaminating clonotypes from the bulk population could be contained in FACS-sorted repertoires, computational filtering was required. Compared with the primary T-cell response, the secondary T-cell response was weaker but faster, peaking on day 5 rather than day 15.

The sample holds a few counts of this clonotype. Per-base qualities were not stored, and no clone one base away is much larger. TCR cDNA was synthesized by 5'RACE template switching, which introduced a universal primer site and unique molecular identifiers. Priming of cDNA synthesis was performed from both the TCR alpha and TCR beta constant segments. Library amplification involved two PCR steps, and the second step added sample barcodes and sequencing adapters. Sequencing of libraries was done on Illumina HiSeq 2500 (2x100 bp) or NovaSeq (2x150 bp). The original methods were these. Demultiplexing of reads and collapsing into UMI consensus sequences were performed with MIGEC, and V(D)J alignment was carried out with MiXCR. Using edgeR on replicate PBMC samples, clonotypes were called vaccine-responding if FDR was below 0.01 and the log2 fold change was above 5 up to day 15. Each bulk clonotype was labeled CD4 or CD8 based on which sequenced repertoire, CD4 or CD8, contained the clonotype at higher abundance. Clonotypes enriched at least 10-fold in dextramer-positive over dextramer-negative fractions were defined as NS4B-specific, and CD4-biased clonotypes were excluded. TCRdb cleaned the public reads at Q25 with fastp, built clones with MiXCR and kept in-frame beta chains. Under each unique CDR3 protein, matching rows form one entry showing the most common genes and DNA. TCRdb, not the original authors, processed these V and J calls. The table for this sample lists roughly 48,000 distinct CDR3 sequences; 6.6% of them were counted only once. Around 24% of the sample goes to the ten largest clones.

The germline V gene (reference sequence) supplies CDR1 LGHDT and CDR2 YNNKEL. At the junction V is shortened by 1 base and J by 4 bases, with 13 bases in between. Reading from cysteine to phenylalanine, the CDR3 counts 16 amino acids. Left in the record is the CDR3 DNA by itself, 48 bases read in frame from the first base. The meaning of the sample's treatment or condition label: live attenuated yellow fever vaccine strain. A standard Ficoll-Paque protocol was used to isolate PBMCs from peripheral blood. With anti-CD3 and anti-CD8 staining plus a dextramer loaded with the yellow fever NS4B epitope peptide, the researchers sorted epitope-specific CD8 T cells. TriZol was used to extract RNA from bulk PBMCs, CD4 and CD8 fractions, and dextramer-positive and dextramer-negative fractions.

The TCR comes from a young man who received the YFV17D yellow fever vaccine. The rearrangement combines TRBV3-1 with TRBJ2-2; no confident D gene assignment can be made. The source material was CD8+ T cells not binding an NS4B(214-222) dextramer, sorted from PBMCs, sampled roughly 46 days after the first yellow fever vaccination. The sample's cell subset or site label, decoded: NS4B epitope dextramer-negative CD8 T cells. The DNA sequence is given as TGTGCCAGCAGCCAAGTCGCAGGATGGCGCACCGGGGAGCTGTTTTTT. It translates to CASSQVAGWRTGELFF. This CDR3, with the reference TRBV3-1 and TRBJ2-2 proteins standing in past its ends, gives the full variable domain DTAVSQTPKYLVTQMGNDKSIKCEQNLGHDTMYWYKQDSKKFLKIMFSYNNKELIINETVPNRFSPKSPDKAHLNLHINSLELGDSAVYFCASSQVAGWRTGELFFGEGSRLTVL.